The sequence of this T cell receptor beta chain was determined in a study of CD4 T cells in relation to SARS-CoV-2 and coronaviruses. Measured with immunoSEQ multiplex PCR; TCRdb has only the in-frame clones, and not every one. The table records around 65,000 clones, around 87% of them present only once. The unexposed donors gave CD4+ T cells in 2011-2018, prior to COVID-19. The CDR3 consists of 14 residues. Per germline, CDR1 KGHSH and CDR2 LQKENI. On this clone: The junction and the germline gene differ at one end; a read error may be behind it.

This rearrangement joins TRBV18 to TRBJ1-1, with 7 positions matching TRBD1. The sequencing input was memory CD4+ T cells from PBMCs. The clonotype comes from a human donor in good health. The CDR3 DNA reads as TGTGCCAGCTCACCACTCAGGGGGAACACAGAAGCTTTCTTT. The encoded protein is CASSPLRGNTEAFF.